This T cell receptor beta chain was captured in a study of blood T cell repertoires in COVID-19. This study enrolled people aged 18 to 89 from about two dozen US geographic areas. Resolution of symptoms, clearance, or two negative PCRs was present in recovered Cohort 3 donors. As processed by the authors: Estimation of nucleated cell counts was performed using reference gene primer amplification. Sequencing was performed with immunoSEQ multiplex PCR; in TCRdb, only in-frame clones are kept and a portion is missing. That table supplies the V and J calls and clone size; D and trimming were determined from the DNA. Among about 160,000 clones, about four fifths were seen once, and the ten largest hold 15% to 20%. Germline V gene data show CDR1 as SGHRS and CDR2 as YFSETQ. The V and J ends lost 5 bases and 0 bases respectively, with 14 bases between them. This CDR3 has 15 residues.

Sequencing used PBMCs or T cells enriched from blood (not recorded which). J is TRBJ1-1 and V is TRBV5-1; possibly TRBD1 for D (6 bases). This sequence originates from a man aged 60 to 69 who had recovered from COVID-19. The CDR3: CASRGRQAVNTEAFF. The CDR3 DNA reads TGCGCCAGCAGGGGAAGACAGGCAGTGAACACTGAAGCTTTCTTT.